These 32 T cell receptor beta chains originate from one sample sequenced in a study of control samples from healthy donors and cancer patients. Sequenced by immunoSEQ multiplex PCR; TCRdb stores in-frame clones only, minus some. The table records 150,000 to 200,000 clones, around 88% of them present only once. The sequenced sample consisted of blood. Receptors originate from a man in his late teens or twenties in good health.

The chain combines TRBV11-2 with TRBJ1-6; 8 bases align to TRBD1. In germline, CDR1 is SGHAT, CDR2 FQNNGV. The trim removed 1 base at V and 2 bases at J, leaving 7 bases unmatched. The CDR3 length is 18 residues. Here the CDR3 reads CASSLVRGQGAYNSPLHF. CDR3 sequence (DNA): TGTGCCAGCAGCTTAGTCCGAGGACAGGGAGCCTATAATTCACCCCTCCACTTT.

This rearrangement joins TRBV12-3 or TRBV12-4 to TRBJ1-2; possibly TRBD1 for D (6 bases). The CDR3 loop spans 13 amino acids. Trimming took off 7 bases at V and 8 bases at J, with 17 bases between the two ends. The CDR3 DNA reads TGTGCCAGCATTACGGACAGCTCGGGCGGCTACACCTTC. Translated: CASITDSSGGYTF.

This chain joins TRBV28 and TRBJ1-2; 8 positions agree with TRBD1. The germline CDR1 and CDR2 sequences are MDHEN and SYDVKM. V lost 2 bases to trimming and J lost 4 bases; unmatched junction nucleotides: 3. The CDR3 consists of 14 residues. In nucleotides, the CDR3 is TGTGCCAGCAGTTTAGGGGGACAGGCCTATGGCTACACCTTC. Protein product: CASSLGGQAYGYTF.

The V gene is TRBV6-2 or TRBV6-3, the J gene TRBJ2-7, with 7 nucleotides matching TRBD1. The CDR3 spans 14 residues. The J segment lost 6 bases and the V segment lost 5 bases, leaving 10 bases of the junction unmatched. Germline lookup yields CDR1 MNHEY and CDR2 SVGEGT. In DNA form, the CDR3 reads TGTGCCAGCAGTGGGTCCCGGGACAGTTCCGAGCAGTACTTC. It specifies CASSGSRDSSEQYF.

The genes are TRBV5-1 and TRBJ2-7; D might be TRBD2 (5 bases). CDR1 is SGHRS, CDR2 YFSETQ, per germline. CDR3 size: 14 residues. Trimming pared 0 bases from V and 0 bases from J, leaving 7 bases between. The CDR3 reads CASSLDGDSYEQYF. CDR3 DNA: TGCGCCAGCAGCTTGGACGGGGACTCCTACGAGCAGTACTTC.

The table lists this clone with a count of one. V gene TRBV11-2 combines with J gene TRBJ2-7; 8 nucleotides agree with TRBD1. The CDR3 is 13 amino acids. Per germline, CDR1 SGHAT and CDR2 FQNNGV. The ends lost 5 bases at V and 6 bases at J; junction bases unmatched: 6. CDR3 region: CASSILQGAEQYF. CDR3 bases: TGTGCCAGCAGCATACTCCAGGGGGCCGAGCAGTACTTC.

The chain joins TRBV7-2 to TRBJ1-1, with no clear D. The ends were cut back, 2 bases at V and 5 bases at J, with 12 bases in the middle. Per the germline V gene, CDR1 is SGHTA and CDR2 is FQGNSA. This CDR3 is built from 14 residues. CDR3 sequence reads: CASSLIGSLTEAFF. The CDR3 nucleotides are TGTGCCAGCAGCTTAATTGGAAGTTTGACTGAAGCTTTCTTT.

The rearrangement uses TRBV21-1 and TRBJ2-7. TRBV21-1 is tagged as a pseudogene. The CDR3 is made up of 12 amino acids. CDR3 sequence: CASIMVSYEQYF. The CDR3 DNA reads as TGTGCCAGCATCATGGTCTCCTACGAGCAGTACTTC.

The sample holds many counts of this clone. CDR3 region: CASAGTQRLTAYGYTF. CDR3 nucleotides: TGTGCCAGTGCCGGGACACAGAGACTGACCGCCTATGGCTACACCTTC. V is TRBV28 and J is TRBJ1-2; the D gene is possibly TRBD1 (6 bases). CDR3 size: 16 residues. Per the germline V gene, CDR1 is MDHEN and CDR2 is SYDVKM. Trimming left V 9 bases short and J 4 bases short, with 24 bases between.

This clone was detected only once. The V and J genes are TRBV6-5 and TRBJ2-7; D is perhaps TRBD2 (7 bases). Trimming left V 6 bases short and J 2 bases short, with 14 bases between. This CDR3 comprises 14 residues. Germline V CDR1 and CDR2: MNHEY, SVGAGI. As DNA, the CDR3 is TGTGCCAGCAGGGGATCGGGGGGCCCCTACGAGCAGTACTTC. The encoded protein is CASRGSGGPYEQYF.

CDR3 protein: CASSFDRELFF. CDR3 bases: TGTGCCAGCAGTTTCGACAGGGAGCTGTTTTTT. V gene TRBV28 combines with J gene TRBJ2-2; D is ambiguous. V was clipped by 3 bases and J by 9 bases, with 5 bases between them. Germline assignment: CDR1 MDHEN and CDR2 SYDVKM. The CDR3 is 11 residues long.

The rearrangement links TRBV5-6 to TRBJ2-7, with D perhaps matching TRBD2 (5 bases). The CDR3 has 13 residues. Trimming pared 0 bases from V and 3 bases from J, leaving 7 bases between. CDR1 and CDR2 (germline): SGHDT, YYEEEE. CDR3 bases: TGTGCCAGCAGCTTGGCCGGGGTCTACGAGCAGTACTTC. Residues: CASSLAGVYEQYF. The whole variable domain, remainder taken from reference TRBV5-6 and TRBJ2-7, is DAGVTQSPTHLIKTRGQQVTLRCSPKSGHDTVSWYQQALGQGPQFIFQYYEEEERQRGNFPDRFSGHQFPNYSSELNVNALLLGDSALYLCASSLAGVYEQYFGPGTRLTVT.

The chain has TRBV5-6 and TRBJ2-1; possible D gene TRBD2, 6 bases. The CDR3 consists of 13 residues. V was shortened by 4 bases and J by 7 bases, with 12 bases between the two germline ends. Germline V gene data show CDR1 as SGHDT and CDR2 as YYEEEE. For the CDR3, the DNA is TGTGCCAGCAGCCACCGGGAGACTAATGAGCAGTTCTTC. Translation gives CASSHRETNEQFF.

V is TRBV5-6 and J is TRBJ1-2, with 9 nucleotides matching TRBD1. The CDR3 consists of 14 residues. V dropped 3 bases and J dropped 4; count of bases not matched to a gene: 4. Germline loops: CDR1 SGHDT, CDR2 YYEEEE. Written as DNA, the CDR3 is TGTGCCAGCAGCTCGGGACAGGGCTCCTATGGCTACACCTTC. It translates to CASSSGQGSYGYTF.

CDR3 loop: CASSLTGTVSGANVLTF. The CDR3 DNA reads as TGTGCCAGCAGCCTAACAGGGACAGTCTCTGGGGCCAACGTCCTGACTTTC. V and J are TRBV11-2 and TRBJ2-6; 7 bases are a match to TRBD1. CDR3 size: 17 residues. J lost 0 bases, V lost 5 bases, and 7 bases had no gene match. Germline V CDR1 and CDR2: SGHAT, FQNNGV.

This clone was seen only a few times. V gene TRBV3-1 (or the pseudogene TRBV3-2) combines with J gene TRBJ2-7; D is possibly TRBD1 (5 bases). Germline V CDR1 and CDR2: LGHDT, YNNKEL (reference sequence). The V gene lost 4 bases and the J gene lost 0 bases, with 13 bases spanning the gap. The CDR3 consists of 15 residues. The CDR3 bases are TGTGCCAGCAGCCCATCAGGGTTTAGCTCCTACGAGCAGTACTTC. Translated: CASSPSGFSSYEQYF.

J is TRBJ1-4 and V is TRBV6-6; D uncertain. The CDR3 has 14 residues. The germline V gene has CDR1 MNHNY and CDR2 SVGAGI (reference sequence). Trimming removed 2 bases from V and 1 base from J, with 5 bases in between. As DNA, the CDR3 is TGTGCCAGCAGTTACGCGGAAACTAATGAAAAACTGTTTTTT. Its protein product is CASSYAETNEKLFF.

The chain combines TRBV7-6 with TRBJ2-7, with TRBD2 matching 12 bases. The trim removed 5 bases at V and 2 bases at J, leaving 7 bases unmatched. The CDR3 is 16 amino acids. CDR1 is SGHVS and CDR2 is FNYEAQ in the germline V gene. CDR3 sequence: CASSPAASGGAYEQYF. The CDR3 region has the DNA TGTGCCAGCAGCCCTGCGGCTAGCGGGGGGGCCTACGAGCAGTACTTC. Filled out from reference TRBV7-6 and TRBJ2-7, the complete variable domain reads GAGVSQSPRYKVTKRGQDVALRCDPISGHVSLYWYRQALGQGPEFLTYFNYEAQQDKSGLPNDRFSAERPEGSISTLTIQRTEQRDSAMYRCASSPAASGGAYEQYFGPGTRLTVT.

DNA for the CDR3: TGTGCCAGCAGCTTAAGCGGGGGCCGCCAAGAGACCCAGTACTTC. The encoded protein is CASSLSGGRQETQYF. The chain recombines TRBV7-3 with TRBJ2-5; a possible D gene is TRBD2 (7 bases). The CDR3 covers 15 residues. The germline V gene encodes CDR1 SGHTA and CDR2 FQGTGA. The V end was cut by 1 base, the J end by 1 base, with 10 bases between.

The genes are TRBV5-1 and TRBJ2-2; TRBD2 might be the D (5 bases). Germline V gene sequence: CDR1 SGHRS, CDR2 YFSETQ. The CDR3 contains 15 residues. V dropped 4 bases and J dropped 1 base, with 11 bases sitting between them. The CDR3 loop reads CASSGRIGNTGELFF. For the CDR3, the DNA is TGCGCCAGCAGCGGGAGAATCGGGAACACCGGGGAGCTGTTTTTT.

Concerning this clone: A junction end diverges from the germline sequence, so it may reflect a read error. The rearrangement uses TRBV6-2 or TRBV6-3 and TRBJ1-5, with D tentatively TRBD1 (5 bases). Germline CDR1 and CDR2: MNHEY and SVGEGT. The CDR3 is 14 residues long. The CDR3 DNA is TGTGCCAGCAGTTACGGGGGTGGCAACCAGCCCCAGCATTTT. Its protein product is CASSYGGGNQPQHF.

The chain combines TRBV4-1 with TRBJ2-3; maybe TRBD2 (5 bases). CDR1 and CDR2 (germline): MGHRA, YSYEKL. The ends were cut back, 4 bases at V and 1 base at J, with 9 bases in the middle. The CDR3 extends over 14 amino acids. The CDR3, as DNA: TGCGCCAGCAGCCCTGCCGGGGGCACAGATACGCAGTATTTT. Translation gives CASSPAGGTDTQYF.

CDR3 nucleotides: TGTGCCAGCAGCAGGGAAATTTCTAGCACAGATACGCAGTATTTT. Translation: CASSREISSTDTQYF. This chain uses TRBV7-6 with TRBJ2-3; D is ambiguous. The germline V gene encodes CDR1 SGHVS and CDR2 FNYEAQ. The CDR3 has 15 residues. With 5 bases removed from V and 0 bases from J, the gap between germline ends came to 12 bases. Full variable domain (outside the CDR3, taken from reference TRBV7-6 and TRBJ2-3): GAGVSQSPRYKVTKRGQDVALRCDPISGHVSLYWYRQALGQGPEFLTYFNYEAQQDKSGLPNDRFSAERPEGSISTLTIQRTEQRDSAMYRCASSREISSTDTQYFGPGTRLTVL.

The rearrangement uses TRBV6-1 and TRBJ2-7; no firm D call. Germline V gene sequence: CDR1 MNHNS, CDR2 SASEGT. V was shortened by 1 base and J by 2 bases, with 9 bases between the two germline ends. The CDR3 totals 14 residues. CDR3 sequence reads: CASSEVGGAYEQYF. CDR3 in DNA: TGTGCCAGCAGTGAAGTCGGCGGAGCCTACGAGCAGTACTTC.

This clone was seen a handful of times. Other DNA sequences from this sample encode an identical CDR3 as well. V gene TRBV4-3 combines with J gene TRBJ2-7, with TRBD1 matching 8 bases. Germline assignment: CDR1 LGHNA and CDR2 YSLEER. The junction had 1 base not matched to a gene; V was cut back by 1 base and J by 2 bases. CDR3 length equals 14 residues. In DNA form, the CDR3 reads TGCGCCAGCAGCCAAGGGACAGGGCCCTACGAGCAGTACTTC. It encodes CASSQGTGPYEQYF.

The rearrangement links TRBV20-1 to TRBJ2-3; the D gene could be TRBD1 or TRBD2 (5 bases each). V was trimmed by 3 bases and J by 2 bases, leaving 15 bases between them. This CDR3 comprises 15 residues. Germline loops: CDR1 DFQATT, CDR2 SNEGSKA (reference sequence). CDR3 region: CSASLGDLDTDTQYF. CDR3 coding DNA: TGCAGTGCTAGTCTCGGGGACCTTGACACAGATACGCAGTATTTT.

This chain uses TRBV28 with TRBJ1-3, with D tentatively TRBD1 (5 bases). CDR1 MDHEN and CDR2 SYDVKM come from the germline V gene. CDR3 length: 14 amino acids. V was shortened by 2 bases and J by 6 bases, with 11 bases between the two germline ends. Here the CDR3 DNA reads TGTGCCAGCAGTTTACGAGGGGCCACAAACACCATATATTTT. This sequence encodes CASSLRGATNTIYF.

This clone was recorded only once. The rearrangement uses TRBV2 and TRBJ1-2, with 8 bases matching TRBD1. This CDR3 comprises 14 residues. The germline V gene has CDR1 SNHLY and CDR2 FYNNEI. The junction had 10 bases not matched to a gene; V was cut back by 8 bases and J by 5 bases. CDR3 protein: CASSRTGGEYGYTF. In nucleotides, the CDR3 is TGTGCCAGCTCCCGTACAGGGGGAGAGTATGGCTACACCTTC.

In its sample, this clone was seen once. This chain links TRBV7-9 with TRBJ2-2, with D uncertain. Trimming took off 7 bases at V and 3 bases at J, with 6 bases between the two ends. Germline CDR1 reads SEHNR; CDR2 reads FQNEAQ (reference sequence). This CDR3 has 12 residues. The CDR3 loop is CASNQDTGELFF. The CDR3 nucleotides read TGTGCCAGCAACCAGGACACCGGGGAGCTGTTTTTT.

V gene TRBV4-1 combines with J gene TRBJ1-2; no reliable D call. Deletions cut 0 bases from V and 7 bases from J, with 12 bases between. The CDR3 runs 14 residues. Germline V gene sequence: CDR1 MGHRA, CDR2 YSYEKL. The CDR3 region is CASSQDAGVGGYTF. CDR3 coding DNA: TGCGCCAGCAGCCAAGATGCAGGCGTCGGTGGCTACACCTTC.

The V and J genes are TRBV7-3 and TRBJ1-1, with D unclear. V was trimmed by 1 base and J by 7 bases, leaving 13 bases between them. The CDR3 is 14 amino acids. Germline V gene lookup returns CDR1 SGHTA and CDR2 FQGTGA. CDR3: CASSLNAGADEAFF. In DNA form, the CDR3 reads TGTGCCAGCAGCTTAAATGCCGGCGCGGATGAAGCTTTCTTT.

The rearrangement uses TRBV5-1 and TRBJ1-5; unclear D gene. The CDR3 loop spans 15 amino acids. Germline V gene lookup returns CDR1 SGHRS and CDR2 YFSETQ. Trimming left V 1 base short and J 4 bases short, with 12 bases between. CDR3 sequence reads: CASSLTVGANQPQHF. The CDR3 DNA is TGCGCCAGCAGCTTGACGGTGGGCGCTAATCAGCCCCAGCATTTT.